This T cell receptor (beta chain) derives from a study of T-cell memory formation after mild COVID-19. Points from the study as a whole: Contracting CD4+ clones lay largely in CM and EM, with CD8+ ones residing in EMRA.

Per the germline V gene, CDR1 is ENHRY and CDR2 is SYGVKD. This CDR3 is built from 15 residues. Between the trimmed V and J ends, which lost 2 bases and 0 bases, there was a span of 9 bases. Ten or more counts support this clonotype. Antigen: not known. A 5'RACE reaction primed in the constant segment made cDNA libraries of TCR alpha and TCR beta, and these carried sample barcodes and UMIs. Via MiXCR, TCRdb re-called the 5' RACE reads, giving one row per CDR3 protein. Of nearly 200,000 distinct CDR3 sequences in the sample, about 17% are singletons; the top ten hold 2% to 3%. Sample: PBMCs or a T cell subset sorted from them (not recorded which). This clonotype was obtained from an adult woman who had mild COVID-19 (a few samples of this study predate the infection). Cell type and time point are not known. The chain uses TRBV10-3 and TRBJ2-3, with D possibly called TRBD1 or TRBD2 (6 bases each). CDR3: CAISERGPSTDTQYF. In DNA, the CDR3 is TGTGCCATCAGTGAGCGGGGGCCAAGCACAGATACGCAGTATTTT.